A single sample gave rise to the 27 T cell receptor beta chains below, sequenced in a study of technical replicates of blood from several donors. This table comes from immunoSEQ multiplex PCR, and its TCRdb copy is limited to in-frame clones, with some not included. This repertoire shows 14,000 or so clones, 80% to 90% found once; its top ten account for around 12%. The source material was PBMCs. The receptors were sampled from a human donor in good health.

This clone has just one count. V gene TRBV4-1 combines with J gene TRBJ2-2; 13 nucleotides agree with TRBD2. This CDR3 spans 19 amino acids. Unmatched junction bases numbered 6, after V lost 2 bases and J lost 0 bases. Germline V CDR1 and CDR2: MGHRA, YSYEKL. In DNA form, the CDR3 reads TGCGCCAGCAGCCAATTGACTAGCGGGAGGACGGCGAACACCGGGGAGCTGTTTTTT. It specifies CASSQLTSGRTANTGELFF.

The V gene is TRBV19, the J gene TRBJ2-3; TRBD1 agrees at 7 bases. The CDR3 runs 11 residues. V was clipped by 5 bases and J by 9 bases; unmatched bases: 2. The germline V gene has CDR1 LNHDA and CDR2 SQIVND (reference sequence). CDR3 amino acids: CASSAGGTQYF. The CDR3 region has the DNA TGTGCCAGTAGTGCAGGGGGAACGCAGTATTTT.

CDR3 sequence reads: CASSLAMWPGEPLGYTF. The DNA of the CDR3 is TGTGCCAGCAGCTTGGCCATGTGGCCAGGGGAGCCCCTGGGCTACACCTTC. This chain joins TRBV5-5 and TRBJ1-2; a possible D gene is TRBD1 (6 bases). Trimming stripped 0 bases from V and 8 bases from J, with 23 bases between. CDR3 length: 17 residues. CDR1 and CDR2 from the germline V gene are SGHKS and YYEKEE (reference sequence). The whole variable domain, remainder taken from reference TRBV5-5 and TRBJ1-2, is DAGVTQSPTHLIKTRGQQVTLRCSPISGHKSVSWYQQVLGQGPQFIFQYYEKEERGRGNFPDRFSARQFPNYSSELNVNALLLGDSALYLCASSLAMWPGEPLGYTFGSGTRLTVV.

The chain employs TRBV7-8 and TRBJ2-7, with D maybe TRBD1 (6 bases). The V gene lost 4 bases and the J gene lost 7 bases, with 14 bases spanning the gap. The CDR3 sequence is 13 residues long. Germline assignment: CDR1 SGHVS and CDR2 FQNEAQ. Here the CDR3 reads CASSSDRPSEQYF. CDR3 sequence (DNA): TGTGCCAGCAGCTCAGACAGGCCGTCTGAGCAGTACTTC.

CDR3 sequence: CASSLDRGPQYF. As DNA, the CDR3 is TGTGCCAGCAGCCTGGACAGGGGGCCGCAGTACTTC. The V call is TRBV13, the J call TRBJ2-7; 11 positions match TRBD1. Trimming cost V 5 bases and J 9 bases; bases outside gene matches: 3. This CDR3 has 12 amino acids. CDR1 is PRHDT and CDR2 is FYEKMQ in the germline V gene (reference sequence). The entire variable domain, with the rest obtained from reference TRBV13 and TRBJ2-7, is as follows: AAGVIQSPRHLIKEKRETATLKCYPIPRHDTVYWYQQGPGQDPQFLISFYEKMQSDKGSIPDRFSAQQFSDYHSELNMSSLELGDSALYFCASSLDRGPQYFGPGTRLTVT.

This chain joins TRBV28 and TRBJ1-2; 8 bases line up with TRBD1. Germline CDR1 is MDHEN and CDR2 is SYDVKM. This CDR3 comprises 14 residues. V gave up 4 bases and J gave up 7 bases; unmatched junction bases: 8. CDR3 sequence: CASSWSGTGSGYTF. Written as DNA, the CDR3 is TGTGCCAGCAGTTGGAGCGGGACAGGCTCTGGCTACACCTTC.

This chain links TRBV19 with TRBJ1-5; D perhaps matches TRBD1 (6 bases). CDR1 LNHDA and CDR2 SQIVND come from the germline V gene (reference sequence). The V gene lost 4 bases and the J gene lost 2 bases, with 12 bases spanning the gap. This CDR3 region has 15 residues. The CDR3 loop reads CASSSTGLGNQPQHF. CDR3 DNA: TGTGCCAGTAGTAGCACAGGGTTGGGCAATCAGCCCCAGCATTTT.

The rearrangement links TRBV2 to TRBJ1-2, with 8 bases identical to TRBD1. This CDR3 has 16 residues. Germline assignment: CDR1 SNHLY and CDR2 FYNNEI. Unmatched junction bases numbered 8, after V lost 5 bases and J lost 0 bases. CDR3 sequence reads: CASSYVTGEPNYGYTF. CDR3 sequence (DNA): TGTGCCAGCAGTTACGTGACAGGGGAGCCTAACTATGGCTACACCTTC. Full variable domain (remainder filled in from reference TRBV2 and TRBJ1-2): EPEVTQTPSHQVTQMGQEVILRCVPISNHLYFYWYRQILGQKVEFLVSFYNNEISEKSEIFDDQFSVERPDGSNFTLKIRSTKLEDSAMYFCASSYVTGEPNYGYTFGSGTRLTVV.

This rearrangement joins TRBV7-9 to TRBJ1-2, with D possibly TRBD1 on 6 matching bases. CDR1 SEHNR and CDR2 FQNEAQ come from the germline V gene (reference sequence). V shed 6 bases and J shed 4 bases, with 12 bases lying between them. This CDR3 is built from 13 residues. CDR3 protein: CASRSGQLYGYTF. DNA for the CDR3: TGTGCCAGCAGATCCGGACAGCTCTATGGCTACACCTTC.

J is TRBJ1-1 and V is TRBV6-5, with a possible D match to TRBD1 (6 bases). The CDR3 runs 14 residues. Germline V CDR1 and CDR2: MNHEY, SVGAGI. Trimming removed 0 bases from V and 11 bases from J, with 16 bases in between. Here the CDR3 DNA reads TGTGCCAGCAGTTACTCGAGGACAGCCGGTGAGGCTTTCTTT. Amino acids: CASSYSRTAGEAFF.

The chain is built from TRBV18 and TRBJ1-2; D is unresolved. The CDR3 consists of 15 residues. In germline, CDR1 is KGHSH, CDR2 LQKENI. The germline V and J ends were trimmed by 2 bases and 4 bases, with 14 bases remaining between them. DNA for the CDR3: TGTGCCAGCTCACCAACGTGGAGGATAGGCTATGGCTACACCTTC. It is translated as CASSPTWRIGYGYTF.

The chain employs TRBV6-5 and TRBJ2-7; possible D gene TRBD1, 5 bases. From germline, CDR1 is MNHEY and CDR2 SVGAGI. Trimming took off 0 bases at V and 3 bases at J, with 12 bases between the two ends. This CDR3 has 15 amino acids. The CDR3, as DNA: TGTGCCAGCAGTTACTCCCCGTTGGGGCTCTACGAGCAGTACTTC. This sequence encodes CASSYSPLGLYEQYF.

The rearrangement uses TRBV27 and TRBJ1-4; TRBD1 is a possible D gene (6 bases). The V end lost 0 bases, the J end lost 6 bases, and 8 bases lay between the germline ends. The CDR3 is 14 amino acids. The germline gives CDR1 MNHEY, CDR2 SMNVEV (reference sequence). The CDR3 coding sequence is TGTGCCAGCAGTTTATCCAGGGGAGATGAAAAACTGTTTTTT. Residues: CASSLSRGDEKLFF.

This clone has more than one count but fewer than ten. CDR3 DNA sequence: TGTGCCAGCAGTGACACCAGGGGGGCCGGGGATGAGCAGTTCTTC. Translated: CASSDTRGAGDEQFF. The V and J genes are TRBV6-4 and TRBJ2-1; weak D call: TRBD1 (7 bases). Looked up from germline, CDR1 is MRHNA and CDR2 is SNTAGT. Trimming took 2 bases from V and 8 from J, leaving 16 bases between them. The CDR3 has 15 residues.

This CDR3 reads CASRTPGADTQYF. The CDR3 region has the DNA TGTGCCAGCAGAACCCCAGGGGCAGATACGCAGTATTTT. The chain joins TRBV6-5 to TRBJ2-3, with D perhaps TRBD1 (6 bases). The germline V and J ends were trimmed by 6 bases and 4 bases, with 11 bases remaining between them. The CDR3 is 13 residues long. Germline CDR1 and CDR2: MNHEY and SVGAGI.

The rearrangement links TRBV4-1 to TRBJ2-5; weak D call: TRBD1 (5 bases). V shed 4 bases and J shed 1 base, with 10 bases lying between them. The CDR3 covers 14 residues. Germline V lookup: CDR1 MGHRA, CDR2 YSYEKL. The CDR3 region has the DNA TGCGCCAGCAGCCGACAGAGTTCCCAAGAGACCCAGTACTTC. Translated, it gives CASSRQSSQETQYF.

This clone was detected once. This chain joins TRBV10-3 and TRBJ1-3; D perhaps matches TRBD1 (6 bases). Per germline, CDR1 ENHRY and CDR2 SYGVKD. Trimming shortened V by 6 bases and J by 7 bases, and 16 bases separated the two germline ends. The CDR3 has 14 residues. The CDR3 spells CAISEQGMSNTIYF. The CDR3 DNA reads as TGTGCCATCAGCGAACAGGGTATGAGCAACACCATATATTTT.

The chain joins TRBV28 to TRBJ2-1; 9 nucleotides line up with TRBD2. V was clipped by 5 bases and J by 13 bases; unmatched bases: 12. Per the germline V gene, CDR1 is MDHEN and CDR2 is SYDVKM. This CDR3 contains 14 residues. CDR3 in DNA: TGTGCCAGCAGTCGTTTAGCGGGGGCCCCTCGTCAGTTCTTC. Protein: CASSRLAGAPRQFF.

CDR3 loop: CASREGWNTGELFF. The CDR3 DNA follows: TGTGCCAGCCGGGAGGGATGGAACACCGGGGAGCTGTTTTTT. The chain is built from TRBV7-3 and TRBJ2-2, with 8 bases identical to TRBD2. The J segment lost 1 base and the V segment lost 8 bases, leaving 3 bases of the junction unmatched. Germline assignment: CDR1 SGHTA and CDR2 FQGTGA. CDR3 length: 14 amino acids.

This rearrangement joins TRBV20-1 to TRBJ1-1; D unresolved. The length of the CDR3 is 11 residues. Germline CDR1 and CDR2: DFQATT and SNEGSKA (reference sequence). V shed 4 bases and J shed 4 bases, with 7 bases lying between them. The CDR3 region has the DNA TGCAGTGCTATCGAAGCCACTGAAGCTTTCTTT. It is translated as CSAIEATEAFF.

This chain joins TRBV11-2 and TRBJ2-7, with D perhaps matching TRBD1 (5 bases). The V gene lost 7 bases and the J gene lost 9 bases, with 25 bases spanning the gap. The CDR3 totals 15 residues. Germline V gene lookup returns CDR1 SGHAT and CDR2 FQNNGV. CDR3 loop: CASTDYQGIPLGQYF. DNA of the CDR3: TGTGCCAGCACCGATTATCAGGGAATTCCCCTCGGGCAGTACTTC.

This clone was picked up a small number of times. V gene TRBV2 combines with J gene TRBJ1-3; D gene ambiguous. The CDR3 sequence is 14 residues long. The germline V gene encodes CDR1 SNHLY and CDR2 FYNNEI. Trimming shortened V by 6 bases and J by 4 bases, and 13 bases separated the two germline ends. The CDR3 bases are TGTGCCAGCAGAGTGGGCAGTTCGGGAAACACCATATATTTT. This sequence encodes CASRVGSSGNTIYF. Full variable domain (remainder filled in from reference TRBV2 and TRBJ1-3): EPEVTQTPSHQVTQMGQEVILRCVPISNHLYFYWYRQILGQKVEFLVSFYNNEISEKSEIFDDQFSVERPDGSNFTLKIRSTKLEDSAMYFCASRVGSSGNTIYFGEGSWLTVV.

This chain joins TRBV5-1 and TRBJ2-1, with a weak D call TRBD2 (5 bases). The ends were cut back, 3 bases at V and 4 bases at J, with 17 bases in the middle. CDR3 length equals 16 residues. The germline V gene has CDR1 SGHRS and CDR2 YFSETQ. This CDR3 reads CASSSPDGGQYNEQFF. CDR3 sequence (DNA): TGCGCCAGCAGCTCCCCGGACGGCGGGCAATACAATGAGCAGTTCTTC. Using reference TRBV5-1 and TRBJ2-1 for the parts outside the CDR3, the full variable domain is KAGVTQTPRYLIKTRGQQVTLSCSPISGHRSVSWYQQTPGQGLQFLFEYFSETQRNKGNFPGRFSGRQFSNSRSEMNVSTLELGDSALYLCASSSPDGGQYNEQFFGPGTRLTVL.

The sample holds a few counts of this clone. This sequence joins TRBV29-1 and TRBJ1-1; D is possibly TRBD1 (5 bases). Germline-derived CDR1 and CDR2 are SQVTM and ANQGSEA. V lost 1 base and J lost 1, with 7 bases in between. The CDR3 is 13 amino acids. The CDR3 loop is CSVEGGQNTEAFF. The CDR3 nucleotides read TGCAGCGTTGAAGGCGGACAGAACACTGAAGCTTTCTTT.

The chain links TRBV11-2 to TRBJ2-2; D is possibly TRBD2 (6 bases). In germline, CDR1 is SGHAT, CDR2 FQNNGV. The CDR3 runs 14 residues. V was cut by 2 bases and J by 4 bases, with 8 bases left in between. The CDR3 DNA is TGTGCCAGCAGCTTACAGGGAGGCACCGGGGAGCTGTTTTTT. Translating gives CASSLQGGTGELFF.

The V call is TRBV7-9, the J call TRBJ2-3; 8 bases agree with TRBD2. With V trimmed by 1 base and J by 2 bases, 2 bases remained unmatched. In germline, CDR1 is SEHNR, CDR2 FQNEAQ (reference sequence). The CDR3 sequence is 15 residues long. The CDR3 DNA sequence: TGTGCCAGCAGCTTAGAAGCGGGAGACACAGATACGCAGTATTTT. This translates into CASSLEAGDTDTQYF.

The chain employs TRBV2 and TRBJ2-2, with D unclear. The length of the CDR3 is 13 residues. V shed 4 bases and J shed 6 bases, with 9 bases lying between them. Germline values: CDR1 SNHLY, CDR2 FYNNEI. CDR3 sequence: CASSGLAAGELFF. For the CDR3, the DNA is TGTGCCAGCAGTGGATTGGCGGCCGGGGAGCTGTTTTTT.